This T cell receptor (beta chain) was obtained from a study of tumor and adjacent non-tumor tissue in lung cancer. A modified ARM-PCR protocol with three rounds of nested PCR amplified TCRbeta. TCRdb called the multiplex PCR reads again in MiXCR, with one record for every CDR3 protein. The data hold approximately 120,000 distinct CDR3 sequences, with 66% observed a single time. No cell sorting was done before RNA was extracted from the tissue. About this clonotype itself: It may be a read error: a sequence one base away is much more abundant.

This CDR3 region has 15 residues. Germline V gene data show CDR1 as DFQATT and CDR2 as SNEGSKA (reference sequence). The V gene is TRBV20-1, the J gene TRBJ2-1; 11 nucleotides agree with TRBD1. The sample consisted of lung tumor tissue. The clonotype was recovered from a man under 40 with non-small cell lung cancer. For the CDR3, the DNA is TGCGGTGCCCCAAGGACAGGGGGCTTATTCAATGAGCAGTTCTTC. The encoded protein is CGAPRTGGLFNEQFF.